This T cell receptor (beta chain) emerged from a study of early T cells in non-severe SARS-CoV-2 infection. This clonotype was seen ten or more times. Using its own MiXCR run on the 5' RACE reads, TCRdb lists one record per CDR3 protein. This table holds 50,000 to 60,000 distinct CDR3 sequences, roughly 8.4% found once. Per the germline V gene, CDR1 is SGHAT and CDR2 is FQNNGV. The CDR3 extends over 15 amino acids. Trimming took off 4 bases at V and 2 bases at J, with 13 bases between the two ends. The receptor was derived from an adult who was a healthcare worker with PCR-confirmed SARS-CoV-2 infection or an uninfected control (not recorded which). Sequencing was performed on whole blood. The genes are TRBV11-2 and TRBJ2-3, with TRBD1 as a possible D gene (5 bases). In DNA form, the CDR3 reads TGTGCCAGCAGCTACCAGGGCGACCCCACAGATACGCAGTATTTT. Protein: CASSYQGDPTDTQYF.